The T cell receptor (beta chain) under discussion was sequenced for a study of CD8+ T cells in alopecia areata (dated by TCRdb to the late 2010s). About the investigation overall: Treated patients were enrolled in an open-label pilot trial of oral tofacitinib, 5 to 10 mg twice daily, for moderate-to-severe alopecia areata. On the human side, TCRbeta sequencing was run on scalp tissue and on sorted CD4+ and CD8+ peripheral blood T cells from healthy controls and from alopecia areata patients with either patchy or totalis/universalis disease. Patients stayed on tofacitinib for 6 to 18 months and then had 6 months of follow-up off drug so that delayed response and recurrence could be assessed. Amplification of TCRbeta CDR3 regions was done by immunoSEQ multiplex PCR using 35 Vbeta forward primers and 13 Jbeta reverse primers. Patients on tofacitinib were biopsied at baseline and after 4 and 24 weeks of treatment, and several of the patients also had a later scalp biopsy. High-throughput TCRbeta sequencing was used to examine T cell clonal expansion in alopecia areata in both the C3H/HeJ mouse model and human patients. Scalp clonality was compared among normal scalp (n=4), patchy alopecia areata scalp (n=8), and alopecia totalis/universalis scalp (n=8). RNA was extracted with the PAXgene miRNA kit for fixed scalp, the miRNeasy kit for PBMCs, and the RNeasy kit for mouse skin.

Notes on this clone: It lacks a known antigen. No base quality information exists; no much larger clone differs at one position.

The sample's time point label, decoded: baseline before oral tofacitinib. Peripheral blood and lesional scalp punch biopsies were obtained from patients with alopecia areata. PBMCs were isolated by density centrifugation and stained for CD3, CD4 and CD8, after which CD4+ and CD8+ T cells were sorted on a FACSAria. The research as a whole found: Compared with normal scalp, lesional scalp had higher clonality and more expanded CD8+ clones, particularly in alopecia totalis/universalis, a pattern that suggests antigenic drive. Unlike mouse skin, which is dominated by gammadelta T cells, normal human skin has resident alphabeta T cells that are also sequenced, and this complicates analysis of the scalp TCR repertoire. Shared TCR sequences between patients were less evident than in mice, which may be partly attributable to HLA diversity in the patient population.

The library was obtained by the immunoSEQ multiplex PCR assay. For TCR sequencing, RNA was extracted from every sample and reverse transcribed into cDNA to serve as template. SuperScript III was used for first-strand cDNA synthesis, primed with a 2:1 mix of oligo-dT and random hexamers. A synthetic immune receptor repertoire was used to gauge amplification bias, and whatever bias remained was removed computationally. Per the authors' processing: After raw reads were preprocessed to remove errors, the CDR3 was defined following IMGT conventions as running from the conserved cysteine to phenylalanine. To get clonality, Shannon entropy was normalized by log2 of the number of productive unique TCRs and the result was subtracted from 1. Whether each scalp clone was CD4 or CD8 was inferred by checking scalp TCRbeta sequences against the CD4 and CD8 repertoires from sorted blood. TCRdb mirrors the immuneACCESS table, restricted to in-frame sequences. Some clones are absent from its copies; in checked studies, under half trace to an unresolved V gene, and the reason for the others is unknown. The DNA was the basis for D and trimming; V, J and clone size are from that table. Here the sample has roughly 250,000 clones; roughly 69% occur a single time. Around 1.2% of the sample is taken by the ten largest.

The starting material was CD4+ T cells sorted from blood, obtained at week 0. The sequence came from a human donor with alopecia areata.

CDR3 loop: CSVVYRGLTDTQYF. The nucleotide sequence is given as TGCAGCGTCGTCTACCGGGGGCTAACAGATACGCAGTATTTT. This sequence uses TRBV29-1 and TRBJ2-3, with the D call perhaps TRBD1 or TRBD2, each one matching 6 bases. Relative to germline, V is 6 bases shorter and J is 3 bases shorter, with 16 bases between their ends. The CDR3 runs 14 amino acids, cysteine and phenylalanine included. The retained sequence is limited to the CDR3, 42 bases, with the frame set at the first base. Sequences SQVTM (CDR1) and ANQGSEA (CDR2) are obtained from the germline V gene.